This TCR beta chain was recorded in a study of identical twins. V was pared by 2 bases and J by 5 bases, with 11 bases of the junction left unmatched. The CDR3 is 16 residues long. Germline V lookup: CDR1 DFQATT, CDR2 SNEGSKA (reference sequence). The sample holds a few counts of this clonotype. Antigen specificity is unknown. Template switching added a universal primer binding site, and final cDNA carried unique molecular identifiers. TCRdb re-derived calls from the 5' RACE reads in MiXCR, one entry per CDR3 protein. The table includes 690,000 or so distinct CDR3 sequences, 8% to 9% detected once. No donor was unhealthy or non-Caucasian. Findings and caveats of the study: Models predicted less out-of-frame TCR alpha sharing in monozygotic twins than was found. Low generation-probability sequences were in excess among twin-shared out-of-frame alpha sequences.

This same sample was also part of a study on yellow fever vaccine responses in identical twins.

The chain is built from TRBV20-1 and TRBJ2-5, with TRBD1 matching 10 bases. Input material: PBMCs. The sequence was collected from a woman between 18 and 30 years old in good health. The CDR3 reads CSARKETGGALETQYF. As DNA, the CDR3 is TGCAGTGCTAGAAAGGAGACAGGGGGCGCGCTTGAGACCCAGTACTTC.